This T cell receptor beta chain was found in a study of identical twins. Each CDR3 protein gets one entry after TCRdb re-called the 5' RACE reads with MiXCR. The table shows more than 200,000 distinct CDR3 sequences, with 11% to 15% occurring only once. This CDR3 spans 15 amino acids. V lost 7 bases and J lost 6; bases outside the gene matches: 15. Germline V gene data show CDR1 as MNHEY and CDR2 as SVGEGT. This clonotype was sampled from a woman between 18 and 30 years old in good health. V and J are TRBV6-2 or TRBV6-3 and TRBJ2-7; the match to TRBD1 covers 7 bases. Input material: memory (CD45RO+) T cells sorted from blood. CDR3 bases: TGTGCCAGCATTCTTACCTCCGGGACAGTAGCCGAGCAGTACTTC. This sequence encodes CASILTSGTVAEQYF.